The 27 T cell receptor beta chains listed next were all sequenced from one sample in a study of blood T cell repertoires in COVID-19. The protocol was immunoSEQ multiplex PCR, while the TCRdb copy is restricted to in-frame clones and leaves out a portion. This sample has about 130,000 clones, with approximately 83% found just once. The sample consisted of peripheral blood. The receptors here all came from a woman of 80 years or more with acute or convalescent COVID-19.

The genes are TRBV12-5 and TRBJ2-6; TRBD2 might be the D (6 bases). CDR1 and CDR2 from the germline V gene are LGHNT and FRNRAP. The ends were cut back, 4 bases at V and 2 bases at J, with 9 bases in the middle. The CDR3 totals 15 residues. As DNA, the CDR3 is TGTGCTAGTGGTTCAGGAGGGGCTGGGGCCAACGTCCTGACTTTC. Translation gives CASGSGGAGANVLTF.

Only a few counts were recorded for this clone. V is TRBV4-2 and J is TRBJ1-1; D ambiguous. V lost 3 bases and J lost 7, with 9 bases in between. CDR1 and CDR2 from the germline V gene are LGHNA and YNFKEQ. This CDR3 contains 12 residues. CDR3 sequence (DNA): TGTGCCAGCAGCCAGGGCCGTTATGAAGCTTTCTTT. This encodes CASSQGRYEAFF.

V is TRBV2 and J is TRBJ1-5; 11 nucleotides align to TRBD1. The germline CDR1 and CDR2 sequences are SNHLY and FYNNEI. The CDR3 runs 14 residues. Trimming cost V 7 bases and J 4 bases; bases outside gene matches: 3. The CDR3, as DNA: TGTGCCAGCAACGGACAGGGGGCAAATCAGCCCCAGCATTTT. It specifies CASNGQGANQPQHF.

This clone was recorded a few times. The chain couples TRBV6-5 to TRBJ2-2; 9 positions agree with TRBD2. CDR1 and CDR2 from the germline V gene are MNHEY and SVGAGI. This CDR3 contains 15 residues. Unmatched junction bases numbered 8, after V lost 6 bases and J lost 6 bases. The CDR3 here is CASREPSGEAGELFF. In DNA, the CDR3 is TGTGCCAGCAGGGAGCCTAGCGGGGAGGCCGGGGAGCTGTTTTTT.

CDR3 region: CASSYSGRSSYEQYF. The CDR3 DNA is TGTGCCAGCAGTTACTCGGGCCGAAGCTCCTACGAGCAGTACTTC. The chain carries TRBV6-5 and TRBJ2-7; D is ambiguous. Between the trimmed V and J ends, which lost 0 bases and 0 bases, there was a span of 9 bases. Germline CDR1 and CDR2: MNHEY and SVGAGI. The CDR3 has 15 residues.

CDR3 DNA sequence: TGTGCCAGCAGCTTCTGGACAGATACTAGCACAGATACGCAGTATTTT. Amino acids: CASSFWTDTSTDTQYF. This sequence joins TRBV5-4 and TRBJ2-3; possibly TRBD1 for D (6 bases). The CDR3 consists of 16 residues. The germline gives CDR1 SGHNT, CDR2 YYREEE (reference sequence). V lost 2 bases and J 0 bases, leaving 13 bases between the germline ends.

This rearrangement joins TRBV30 to TRBJ2-3; D not resolved. This CDR3 comprises 12 residues. The ends were cut back, 5 bases at V and 3 bases at J, with 9 bases in the middle. The germline V gene encodes CDR1 GTSNPN and CDR2 SVGIG (reference sequence). CDR3 nucleotide sequence: TGTGCCTGGGCTCCCGGGACAGATACGCAGTATTTT. This encodes CAWAPGTDTQYF.

In this sample, this clone turned up once. The chain has TRBV7-9 and TRBJ2-1; the match to TRBD1 covers 7 bases. The V gene end was trimmed by 5 bases and the J gene end by 7 bases; junction bases not matched to a gene: 11. The CDR3 consists of 15 residues. CDR1 is SEHNR and CDR2 is FQNEAQ in the germline V gene (reference sequence). The chain's CDR3 is CASSPGTDNRNEQFF. CDR3 DNA: TGTGCCAGCAGCCCCGGGACAGATAATAGGAATGAGCAGTTCTTC.

This clone was seen a few times. V and J are TRBV7-2 and TRBJ1-5; 7 bases are a match to TRBD1. Germline V gives CDR1 SGHTA, CDR2 FQGNSA. The V segment lost 7 bases and the J segment 1 base; nucleotides outside the gene matches: 7. The CDR3 is 15 amino acids. CDR3 DNA sequence: TGTGCCAGCACCCAGGGGGGCTGGAGCAATCAGCCCCAGCATTTT. Translated: CASTQGGWSNQPQHF.

This rearrangement joins TRBV7-3 to TRBJ1-6; D remains ambiguous. Germline CDR1 is SGHTA and CDR2 is FQGTGA. The V end lost 5 bases, the J end lost 5 bases, and 22 bases lay between the germline ends. The CDR3 totals 18 residues. CDR3: CASSAHHGAVPDNSPLHF. The CDR3 bases are TGTGCCAGCAGCGCCCACCACGGAGCAGTCCCAGATAATTCACCCCTCCACTTT.

The chain has TRBV6-5 and TRBJ1-2; D is possibly TRBD1 (6 bases). The CDR3 extends over 13 amino acids. Germline CDR1 is MNHEY and CDR2 is SVGAGI. V was shortened by 6 bases and J by 8 bases, with 16 bases between the two germline ends. The CDR3 spells CASRIGGEEGYTF. In DNA form, the CDR3 reads TGTGCCAGCAGAATAGGGGGGGAGGAGGGCTACACCTTC.

This chain links TRBV24-1 with TRBJ2-2; a possible D gene is TRBD2 (5 bases). V lost 3 bases, J lost 5 bases, and 6 bases lay in between. Germline lookup yields CDR1 KGHDR and CDR2 SFDVKD. The CDR3 contains 13 residues. This CDR3 is CATSDEGTGELFF. The CDR3 coding sequence is TGTGCCACCAGTGATGAGGGTACCGGGGAGCTGTTTTTT.

The genes are TRBV4-1 and TRBJ2-7; possibly TRBD2 for D (6 bases). In germline, CDR1 is MGHRA, CDR2 YSYEKL. The V end lost 2 bases, the J end lost 1 base, and 24 bases lay between the germline ends. The CDR3 is 19 residues long. CDR3 in amino acids: CASSQTGLAGILSSYEQYF. The CDR3 DNA reads as TGCGCCAGCAGCCAAACGGGATTGGCGGGGATTCTTTCATCCTACGAGCAGTACTTC.

The V and J genes are TRBV9 and TRBJ2-7, with 7 bases that match TRBD1. The germline gives CDR1 SGDLS, CDR2 YYNGEE. The CDR3 has 15 residues. Trimming removed 3 bases from V and 1 base from J; junction bases left unmatched: 7. The CDR3 loop reads CASSGGDSVSYEQYF. The CDR3 DNA is TGTGCCAGCAGCGGAGGGGACAGTGTGTCCTACGAGCAGTACTTC.

V gene TRBV12-3 or TRBV12-4 combines with J gene TRBJ2-1, with a possible D match to TRBD2 (5 bases). Trimming took off 4 bases at V and 6 bases at J, with 10 bases between the two ends. The CDR3 totals 13 residues. The CDR3 is CASSYGGGNEQFF. The CDR3 bases are TGTGCCAGCAGTTACGGAGGAGGCAATGAGCAGTTCTTC.

The genes are TRBV6-5 and TRBJ2-7; 7 nucleotides align to TRBD1. Unmatched junction bases numbered 4, after V lost 2 bases and J lost 3 bases. Germline V gene data show CDR1 as MNHEY and CDR2 as SVGAGI. The CDR3 is made up of 14 amino acids. CDR3 bases: TGTGCCAGCAGTTACCGGGACAGAAACTACGAGCAGTACTTC. Translating it yields CASSYRDRNYEQYF.

Only one count was recorded for this clone. V gene TRBV4-3 combines with J gene TRBJ1-3; D may be TRBD1 (6 bases). Trimming took 0 bases from V and 2 from J, leaving 11 bases between them. This CDR3 spans 16 amino acids. Germline CDR1 LGHNA, CDR2 YSLEER. CDR3 coding DNA: TGCGCCAGCAGCCAAGATCCCAGGGGAACTGGAAACACCATATATTTT. Translated, it gives CASSQDPRGTGNTIYF.

This clone was counted between two and nine times. V usage is TRBV6-4 and J usage is TRBJ2-3, with no clear D. V lost 0 bases and J lost 0, with 7 bases in between. This CDR3 comprises 15 residues. Germline V lookup: CDR1 MRHNA, CDR2 SNTAGT. The CDR3 sequence: CASSDSWRSTDTQYF. CDR3 nucleotide sequence: TGTGCCAGCAGTGACTCGTGGAGAAGCACAGATACGCAGTATTTT.

The chain uses TRBV2 and TRBJ1-1; D not resolved. Per germline, CDR1 SNHLY and CDR2 FYNNEI. V lost 4 bases, J lost 0 bases, and 6 bases lay in between. This CDR3 region has 13 residues. In DNA form, the CDR3 reads TGTGCCAGCAGTGTTGGCATGAACACTGAAGCTTTCTTT. Its protein is CASSVGMNTEAFF.

The V gene is TRBV7-2, the J gene TRBJ2-3, with 11 bases aligning to TRBD2. This CDR3 spans 17 amino acids. V lost 5 bases to trimming and J lost 5 bases; unmatched junction nucleotides: 12. The germline V gene has CDR1 SGHTA and CDR2 FQGNSA. Here the CDR3 reads CASSTHGSGGAEDTQYF. DNA of the CDR3: TGTGCCAGCAGCACCCACGGTAGCGGGGGGGCCGAAGATACGCAGTATTTT.

The chain recombines TRBV3-1 (or the pseudogene TRBV3-2) with TRBJ2-3; TRBD2 agrees at 13 bases. Germline assignment: CDR1 LGHDT and CDR2 YNNKEL (reference sequence). This CDR3 region has 16 residues. V dropped 4 bases and J dropped 6; count of bases not matched to a gene: 7. CDR3 loop: CASSPEWGLAGDTQYF. The CDR3 DNA reads as TGTGCCAGCAGCCCAGAATGGGGACTAGCGGGGGATACGCAGTATTTT.

The rearrangement uses TRBV2 and TRBJ2-5, with 14 bases aligning to TRBD2. V lost 8 bases to trimming and J lost 7 bases; unmatched junction nucleotides: 12. The CDR3 length is 16 residues. Per germline, CDR1 SNHLY and CDR2 FYNNEI. The CDR3 DNA reads as TGTGCCAGCCGCGCGAGACTAGCGGGGGGGCGGGGGACCCAGTACTTC. It is translated as CASRARLAGGRGTQYF.

The CDR3 loop is CASGLVRDRSHPERTEAFF. The CDR3 nucleotides are TGTGCTAGTGGTTTGGTAAGGGACAGGAGCCACCCAGAACGCACTGAAGCTTTCTTT. The rearrangement joins TRBV12-5 to TRBJ1-1; 8 nucleotides align to TRBD1. The CDR3 spans 19 residues. CDR1 is LGHNT, CDR2 FRNRAP, per germline. J gave up 4 bases and V 0 bases, and 16 bases lay outside the gene matches.

The chain joins TRBV7-2 to TRBJ2-3; D is perhaps TRBD2 (5 bases). CDR1 SGHTA and CDR2 FQGNSA come from the germline V gene. The CDR3 is made up of 13 amino acids. Trimming took off 0 bases at V and 6 bases at J, with 7 bases between the two ends. Here the CDR3 DNA reads TGTGCCAGCAGCTTAGCGGAGGCGGATACGCAGTATTTT. It is translated as CASSLAEADTQYF.

CDR3 protein: CAGADRIEQYF. CDR3 nucleotides: TGTGCCGGAGCGGACAGGATAGAGCAGTACTTC. This sequence joins TRBV30 and TRBJ2-7, with 7 bases lining up with TRBD1. Germline CDR1 and CDR2: GTSNPN and SVGIG (reference sequence). This CDR3 spans 11 amino acids. V lost 8 bases to trimming and J lost 7 bases; unmatched junction nucleotides: 8.

V gene TRBV6-5 combines with J gene TRBJ2-7, with 9 bases lining up with TRBD1. Trimming took 6 bases from V and 5 from J; bases not matched to a gene: 5. The V gene's germline CDR1 is MNHEY and CDR2 SVGAGI. The CDR3 runs to 13 residues. CDR3 protein: CASRTGGPDEQYF. The CDR3 DNA is TGTGCCAGCAGAACAGGGGGCCCGGACGAGCAGTACTTC.

The chain uses TRBV29-1 and TRBJ1-1; a weak D match, TRBD1 (5 bases). Trimming shortened V by 5 bases and J by 1 base, and 11 bases separated the two germline ends. Germline-derived CDR1 and CDR2 are SQVTM and ANQGSEA. The CDR3 totals 13 residues. This CDR3 reads CSVIQGGNTEAFF. The CDR3, as DNA: TGCAGCGTTATTCAGGGAGGGAACACTGAAGCTTTCTTT.